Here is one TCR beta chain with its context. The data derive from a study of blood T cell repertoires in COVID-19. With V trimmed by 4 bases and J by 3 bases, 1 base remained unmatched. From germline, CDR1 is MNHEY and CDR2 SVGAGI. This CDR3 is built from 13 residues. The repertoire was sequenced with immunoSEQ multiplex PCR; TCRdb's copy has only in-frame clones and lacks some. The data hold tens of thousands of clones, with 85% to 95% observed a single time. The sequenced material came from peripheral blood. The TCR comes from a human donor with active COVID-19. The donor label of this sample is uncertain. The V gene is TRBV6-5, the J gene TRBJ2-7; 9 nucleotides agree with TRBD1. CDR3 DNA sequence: TGTGCCAGCAGTTGGGGACAGGGCTACGAGCAGTACTTC. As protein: CASSWGQGYEQYF.